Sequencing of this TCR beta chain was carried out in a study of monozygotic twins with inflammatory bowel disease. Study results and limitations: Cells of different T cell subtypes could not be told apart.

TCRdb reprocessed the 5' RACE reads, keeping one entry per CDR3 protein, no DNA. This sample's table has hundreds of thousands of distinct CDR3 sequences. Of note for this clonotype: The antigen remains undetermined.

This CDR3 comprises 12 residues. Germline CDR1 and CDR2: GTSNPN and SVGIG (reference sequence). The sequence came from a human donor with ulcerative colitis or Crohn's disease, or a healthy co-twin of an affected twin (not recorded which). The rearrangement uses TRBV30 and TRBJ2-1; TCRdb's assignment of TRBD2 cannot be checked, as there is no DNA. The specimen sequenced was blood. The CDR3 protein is CAWSVSRGTLGF.